A single sample is the source of the 7 T cell receptor beta chains below, sequenced in a study of T cell responses to AZD1222 COVID-19 vaccine. Method: immunoSEQ multiplex PCR; TCRdb's copy keeps in-frame clones and lacks some. This sample carries about 110,000 clones, approximately 90% of them seen once, and the ten largest clones take about 7.8%. The starting material was peripheral blood, obtained on day 0 of AZD1222 vaccination. These receptors were taken from an adult in good health.

This clone came up once. This chain's CDR3 is CASSEGRHQPQHF. In DNA, the CDR3 is TGCGCCAGCAGTGAGGGCCGCCATCAGCCCCAGCATTTT. The gene calls are TRBV10-1 and TRBJ1-5; no clear D. Trimming left V 2 bases short and J 5 bases short, with 7 bases between. The CDR3 covers 13 residues. Germline V gives CDR1 WNHNN, CDR2 SYGVQD (reference sequence).

This chain uses TRBV9 with TRBJ1-3; possibly TRBD1 for D (6 bases). Trimming stripped 4 bases from V and 4 bases from J, with 9 bases between. The CDR3 extends over 13 amino acids. Germline V gene lookup returns CDR1 SGDLS and CDR2 YYNGEE. CDR3 sequence (DNA): TGTGCCAGCAGCCTAGGGGGGGGAAACACCATATATTTT. It codes for CASSLGGGNTIYF.

This clone has more than one count but fewer than ten. The rearrangement joins TRBV28 to TRBJ1-6, with 7 bases aligning to TRBD1. Germline V gene sequence: CDR1 MDHEN, CDR2 SYDVKM. This CDR3 has 14 amino acids. The J segment lost 4 bases and the V segment lost 6 bases, leaving 3 bases of the junction unmatched. In nucleotides, the CDR3 is TGTGCCAGCAGCCCAGGGGGTTATAATTCACCCCTCCACTTT. Translation gives CASSPGGYNSPLHF. Full variable domain (remainder filled in from reference TRBV28 and TRBJ1-6): DVKVTQSSRYLVKRTGEKVFLECVQDMDHENMFWYRQDPGLGLRLIYFSYDVKMKEKGDIPEGYSVSREKKERFSLILESASTNQTSMYLCASSPGGYNSPLHFGNGTRLTVT.

The chain links TRBV15 to TRBJ1-2; D is possibly TRBD1 (5 bases). The CDR3 extends over 14 amino acids. V shed 2 bases and J shed 2 bases, with 9 bases lying between them. The V gene's germline CDR1 is LNHNV and CDR2 YYDKDF (reference sequence). The CDR3 protein is CATSRWEGNYGYTF. DNA of the CDR3: TGTGCCACCAGCAGATGGGAGGGGAACTATGGCTACACCTTC.

The chain combines TRBV11-2 with TRBJ2-5; possible D gene TRBD1, 5 bases. From germline, CDR1 is SGHAT and CDR2 FQNNGV. V lost 4 bases and J 5 bases, leaving 11 bases between the germline ends. CDR3 size: 13 residues. The CDR3 is CASSSRVGETQYF. CDR3 nucleotide sequence: TGTGCCAGCAGCTCCAGGGTGGGCGAGACCCAGTACTTC.

This chain links TRBV7-9 with TRBJ2-7, with D perhaps TRBD2 (6 bases). Trimming shortened V by 4 bases and J by 2 bases, and 12 bases separated the two germline ends. This CDR3 is built from 14 residues. CDR1 SEHNR and CDR2 FQNEAQ come from the germline V gene (reference sequence). CDR3 region: CASSSGTGAYEQYF. The CDR3 bases are TGTGCCAGCAGCTCGGGGACTGGCGCCTACGAGCAGTACTTC.

The rearrangement uses TRBV6-5 and TRBJ1-6, with 11 positions matching TRBD1. Per the germline V gene, CDR1 is MNHEY and CDR2 is SVGAGI. The CDR3 has 14 residues. V gave up 6 bases and J gave up 7 bases; unmatched junction bases: 2. CDR3 nucleotides: TGTGCCAGCAGGGGGGACAGGGGGAATTCACCCCTCCACTTT. This gives the protein CASRGDRGNSPLHF.